A selection of T cell receptor beta chains follows, all from one sample in a study of CD8+ T cells in alopecia areata. Profiled with immunoSEQ multiplex PCR; TCRdb holds only in-frame clones, not every one. The sample yields more than 150,000 clones, 51% seen once. The sequencing here drew on CD8+ T cells sorted from blood, taken around week 54, from a patient treated with tofacitinib. The receptors come from a human donor with alopecia areata. CDR3s include the opening cysteine and the closing phenylalanine or tryptophan. The D gene is left open where the match is weak. Clone size is not always given. Where it is, it says once, few, many or a class for expanded clones.

J gene	clone size	V gene	D gene	CDR3 DNA	CDR3 protein
TRBJ2-7	few	TRBV7-2	-	TGTGCCAGCAGCTTACAACCTAGCACCTACGAGCAGTACTTC	CASSLQPSTYEQYF
TRBJ1-4	-	TRBV5-4	TRBD1	TGTGCCAGCAGTTTGACAGGGGGCGTGGATGAAAAACTGTTTTTT	CASSLTGGVDEKLFF
TRBJ2-2	once	TRBV2	-	TGTGCCAGCAGTGTTAGGGAGCGGGACACCGGGGAGCTGTTTTTT	CASSVRERDTGELFF
TRBJ2-7	few	TRBV13	TRBD1	TGTGCCAGCAGCGGGGACAGGCGAGCCTACGAGCAGTACTTC	CASSGDRRAYEQYF
TRBJ2-5	-	TRBV5-6	-	TGTGCCAGCAGCTACGCATTCGGCGATGAGACCCAGTACTTC	CASSYAFGDETQYF
TRBJ2-4	-	TRBV27	-	TGTGCCAGCAGAGGCTGGGGGGGGGCCTGGGACATTCAGTACTTC	CASRGWGGAWDIQYF
TRBJ2-6	-	TRBV5-6	-	TGTGCCAGCCTCGAGGGGACTGGGGCCAACGTCCTGACTTTC	CASLEGTGANVLTF
TRBJ1-2	-	TRBV18	TRBD1	TGTGCCAGCTCCCCGGGACAGATCAACTATGGCTACACCTTC	CASSPGQINYGYTF
TRBJ1-2	-	TRBV9	-	TGTGCCAGCAGCGCGACTGAAGACTATGGCTACACCTTC	CASSATEDYGYTF
TRBJ1-2	-	TRBV30	-	TGTGCCTGGACCCTCGACGCTACAACTATGGGCTACACCTTC	CAWTLDATTMGYTF
TRBJ2-2	once	TRBV13	TRBD2	TGTGCCAGCAGCTTAAGGCTAGCGGGGAACACCGGGGAGCTGTTTTTT	CASSLRLAGNTGELFF
TRBJ2-6	-	TRBV6-5	-	TGTGCCAGCCGAGGCTTCTCTGGGGCCAACGTCCTGACTTTC	CASRGFSGANVLTF
TRBJ1-1	-	TRBV18	-	TGTGCCAGCTCACCTTCAAAGCTGAACACTGAAGCTTTCTTT	CASSPSKLNTEAFF
TRBJ1-1	few	TRBV6-5	-	TGTGCCAGCAGTTTTGGAACTGAAGCTTTCTTT	CASSFGTEAFF
TRBJ2-5	-	TRBV2	-	TGTGCCAGCAGTACCCGCGGGACAACACAAGAGACCCAGTACTTC	CASSTRGTTQETQYF
TRBJ1-6	-	TRBV5-1	-	TGCGCCAGCAGCTTGGCTGGGTCCACTAATTCACCCCTCCACTTT	CASSLAGSTNSPLHF
TRBJ1-1	-	TRBV5-1	TRBD1	TGCGCCAGCAGCTTGGATTCAGGGGGCGGAGAAGCTTTCTTT	CASSLDSGGGEAFF
TRBJ2-1	few	TRBV10-2	-	TGCGCCATCCAGGACAGACACAATGAGCAGTTCTTC	CAIQDRHNEQFF
TRBJ1-2	-	TRBV29-1	TRBD1	TGCAGCGTTGATTCCAGGGGGCGCGCCTATGGCTACACCTTC	CSVDSRGRAYGYTF
TRBJ2-6	-	TRBV27	-	TGTGCCAGCAGTTCCGACAGGCCCTCTTACGGGGCCAACGTCCTGACTTTC	CASSSDRPSYGANVLTF
TRBJ1-1	-	TRBV30	TRBD1	TGTGCCTGGAGTGGGGACAGAGAAGCTTTCTTT	CAWSGDREAFF
TRBJ1-1	-	TRBV9	-	TGTGCCAGCAGCGGAAACTGGGGGACTGAAGCTTTCTTT	CASSGNWGTEAFF
TRBJ2-7	few	TRBV11-2	-	TGTGCCAGCAGCTTAGATCCATCAGTCACCTACGAGCAGTACTTC	CASSLDPSVTYEQYF
TRBJ2-2	few	TRBV27	-	TGTGCCAGCGGAGAGGACTATGAGGGCACCGGGGAGCTGTTTTTT	CASGEDYEGTGELFF
TRBJ2-7	-	TRBV2	TRBD2	TGTGCCAGCAGGGCCCGGGACTACCCCTACGAGCAGTACTTC	CASRARDYPYEQYF
TRBJ2-1	few	TRBV7-2	TRBD2	TGTGCCAGCAGCACCCGACTAGCGGGGGGGAATGGTGAGCAGTTCTTC	CASSTRLAGGNGEQFF
TRBJ1-3	once	TRBV30	-	TGTGCCGGCGATGTCGGAGCCTCTGGAAACACCATATATTTT	CAGDVGASGNTIYF
TRBJ2-5	-	TRBV7-3	TRBD2	TGTGCCAGCAGCTTTAGCGGGGAAGAGACCCAGTACTTC	CASSFSGEETQYF
TRBJ1-2	-	TRBV6-5	-	TGTGCCAGCAGCCCTAGTTCCCTCTATGGCTACACCTTC	CASSPSSLYGYTF
TRBJ1-2	-	TRBV5-6	-	TGTGCCAGCAGCTTACAGGTTGCTAACTATGGCTACACCTTC	CASSLQVANYGYTF
TRBJ1-5	-	TRBV28	TRBD1	TGTGCCAGCAGCCCGACAGGGGACGGCCATCAGCCCCAGCATTTT	CASSPTGDGHQPQHF
TRBJ2-7	-	TRBV2	-	TGTGCCAGCAGTGAAAGAATGGCAGGGCGGTCGGACGAGCAGTACTTC	CASSERMAGRSDEQYF
TRBJ1-6	-	TRBV27	-	TGTGCCAGCAGTCCCCGGAGCGATAATTCACCCCTCCACTTT	CASSPRSDNSPLHF
TRBJ2-7	many	TRBV4-1	TRBD1	TGCGCCAGCAGCCATTGGCCCGGGACAGGGATAATCGAGCAGTACTTC	CASSHWPGTGIIEQYF
TRBJ2-7	-	TRBV9	TRBD1	TGTGCCAGCAGCGTAGGGGGGACAGGCGCCTACGAGCAGTACTTC	CASSVGGTGAYEQYF
TRBJ1-5	once	TRBV4-3	-	TGCGCCAGCAGCCAAGAAGGAACGGAAGATCAGCCCCAGCATTTT	CASSQEGTEDQPQHF
TRBJ2-7	-	TRBV6-1	-	TGTGCCAGCAGTGAAGGGGGCAGGGCAGAATACGAGCAGTACTTC	CASSEGGRAEYEQYF
TRBJ1-1	few	TRBV9	-	TGTGCCAGCAGCGTAGGACGCGACATGAACACTGAAGCTTTCTTT	CASSVGRDMNTEAFF
TRBJ2-5	-	TRBV5-1	TRBD1	TGCGCCAGCAGCCCGAGGGGGCTAGAGACCCAGTACTTC	CASSPRGLETQYF
TRBJ1-5	-	TRBV2	TRBD1	TGTGGGTCGACCGGACAGGGGAGCAATCAGCCCCAGCATTTT	CGSTGQGSNQPQHF
TRBJ1-1	-	TRBV27	-	TGTGCCAGCAGTTTATCATCGGGGGTGAGCACTGAAGCTTTCTTT	CASSLSSGVSTEAFF
TRBJ2-3	-	TRBV23-1	TRBD2	TGCGCCAGCAGCCCTAGCGGGGGACACACAGATACGCAGTATTTT	CASSPSGGHTDTQYF
TRBJ2-7	-	TRBV2	-	TGTGCCAGCAGACTATTCTACGAGCAGTACTTC	CASRLFYEQYF
TRBJ2-1	-	TRBV5-1	TRBD2	TGCGCCAGCAGCGGAAAGCGGGGGCCTTCCTACAATGAGCAGTTCTTC	CASSGKRGPSYNEQFF
TRBJ2-7	-	TRBV10-3	TRBD1	TGTGCCATCAGGGGGACAGGGGGTATCCACGAGCAGTACTTC	CAIRGTGGIHEQYF
TRBJ2-7	-	TRBV5-4	-	TGTGCCAGCAGCTTTGGCCGGGGATTTGGATCCTACGAGCAGTACTTC	CASSFGRGFGSYEQYF
TRBJ2-3	few	TRBV30	-	TGTGCCTGGGATACAGGGATAACAGATACGCAGTATTTT	CAWDTGITDTQYF
TRBJ2-3	few	TRBV10-3	TRBD2	TGTGCCATCAGTAGCAGCGGGGGGCTGGCAGATACGCAGTATTTT	CAISSSGGLADTQYF